This T cell receptor (beta chain) was found in a study of T cells after yellow fever vaccination. Regarding the study as a whole: Post-booster repertoires again held most primary-vaccination clones (roughly 95% CD4, 75% to 90% CD8).

Per germline, CDR1 MDHEN and CDR2 SYDVKM. V gave up 2 bases and J gave up 13 bases, with 12 bases separating them. This CDR3 contains 11 residues. Making TCR cDNA involved 5'RACE template switching, which added UMIs and a universal primer site. TCRdb fed the 5' RACE reads into MiXCR, producing one record per CDR3 protein. The data show 250,000 to 300,000 distinct CDR3 sequences, 10% to 15% seen once. This clonotype occurred a few times. Its antigen is unidentified. The sample here was CD4+ T cells sorted from PBMCs, taken 45 days after the yellow fever booster vaccination. The chain combines TRBV28 with TRBJ2-7; D remains unclear. The receptor comes from a man under 40 who received the YFV17D yellow fever vaccine. CDR3 DNA: TGTGCCAGCAGTTTACCCCCTAGGCTTTACTTC. Translated: CASSLPPRLYF.